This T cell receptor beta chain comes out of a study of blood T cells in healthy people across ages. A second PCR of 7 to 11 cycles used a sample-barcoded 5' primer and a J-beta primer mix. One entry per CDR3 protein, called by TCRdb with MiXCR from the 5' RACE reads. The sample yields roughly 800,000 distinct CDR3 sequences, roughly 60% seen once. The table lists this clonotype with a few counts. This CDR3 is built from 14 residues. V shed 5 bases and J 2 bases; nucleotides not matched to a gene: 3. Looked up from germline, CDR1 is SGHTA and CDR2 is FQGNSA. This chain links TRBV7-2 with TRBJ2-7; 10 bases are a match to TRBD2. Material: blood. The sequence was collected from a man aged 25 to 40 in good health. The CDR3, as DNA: TGTGCCAGCAGCGATCTAGCGGGGGCCTACGAGCAGTACTTC. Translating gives CASSDLAGAYEQYF.